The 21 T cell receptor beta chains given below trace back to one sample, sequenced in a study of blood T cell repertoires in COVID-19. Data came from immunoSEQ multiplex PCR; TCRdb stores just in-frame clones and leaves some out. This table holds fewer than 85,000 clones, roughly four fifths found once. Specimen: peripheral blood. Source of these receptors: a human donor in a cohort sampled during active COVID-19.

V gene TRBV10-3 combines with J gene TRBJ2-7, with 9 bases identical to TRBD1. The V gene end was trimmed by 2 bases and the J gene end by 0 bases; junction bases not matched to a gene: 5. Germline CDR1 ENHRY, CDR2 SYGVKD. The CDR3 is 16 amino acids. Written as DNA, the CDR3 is TGTGCCATCAGTGAGCTCGGACAGGGGAGCTCCTACGAGCAGTACTTC. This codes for CAISELGQGSSYEQYF.

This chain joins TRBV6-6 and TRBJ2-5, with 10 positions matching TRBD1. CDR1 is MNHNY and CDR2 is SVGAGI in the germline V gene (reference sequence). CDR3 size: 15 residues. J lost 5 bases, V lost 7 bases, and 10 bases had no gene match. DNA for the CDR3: TGTGCCAGCAACCCCAGACAGGGGGCGAAGGAGACCCAGTACTTC. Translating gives CASNPRQGAKETQYF.

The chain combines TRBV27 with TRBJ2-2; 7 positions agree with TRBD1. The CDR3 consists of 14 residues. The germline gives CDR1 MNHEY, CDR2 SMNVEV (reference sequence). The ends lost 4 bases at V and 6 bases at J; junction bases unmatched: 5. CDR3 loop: CASSSTTGAGELFF. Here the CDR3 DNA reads TGTGCCAGCAGTTCGACAACAGGGGCCGGGGAGCTGTTTTTT.

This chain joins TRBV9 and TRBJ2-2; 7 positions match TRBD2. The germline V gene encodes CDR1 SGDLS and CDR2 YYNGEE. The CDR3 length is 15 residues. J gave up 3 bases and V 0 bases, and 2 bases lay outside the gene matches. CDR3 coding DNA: TGTGCCAGCAGCGTAGGTCTAGCGGACACCGGGGAGCTGTTTTTT. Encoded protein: CASSVGLADTGELFF.

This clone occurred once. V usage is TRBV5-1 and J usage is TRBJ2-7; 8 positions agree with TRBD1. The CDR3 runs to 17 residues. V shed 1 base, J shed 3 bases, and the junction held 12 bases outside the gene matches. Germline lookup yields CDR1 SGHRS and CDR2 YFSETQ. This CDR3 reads CASSLTAGTGTIYEQYF. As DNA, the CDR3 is TGCGCCAGCAGCTTGACCGCCGGGACAGGAACCATCTACGAGCAGTACTTC.

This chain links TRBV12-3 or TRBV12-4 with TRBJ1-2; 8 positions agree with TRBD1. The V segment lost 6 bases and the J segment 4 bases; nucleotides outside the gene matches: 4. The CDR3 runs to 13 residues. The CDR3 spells CASRPTGAYGYTF. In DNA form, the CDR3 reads TGTGCCAGCAGACCGACAGGGGCCTATGGCTACACCTTC.

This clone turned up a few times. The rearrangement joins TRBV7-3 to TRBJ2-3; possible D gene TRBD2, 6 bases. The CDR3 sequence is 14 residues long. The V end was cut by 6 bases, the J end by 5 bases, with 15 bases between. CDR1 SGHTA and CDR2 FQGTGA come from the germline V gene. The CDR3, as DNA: TGTGCCAGCAGTCAAGCGGGCCTTGGAGATACGCAGTATTTT. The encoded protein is CASSQAGLGDTQYF.

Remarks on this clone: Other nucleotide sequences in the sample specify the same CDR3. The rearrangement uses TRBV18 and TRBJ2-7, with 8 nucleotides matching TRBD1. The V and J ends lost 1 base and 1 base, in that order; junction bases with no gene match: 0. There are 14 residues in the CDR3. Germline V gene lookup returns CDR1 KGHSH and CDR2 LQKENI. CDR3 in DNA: TGTGCCAGCTCACCACGACAGGGGTCCTACGAGCAGTACTTC. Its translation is CASSPRQGSYEQYF.

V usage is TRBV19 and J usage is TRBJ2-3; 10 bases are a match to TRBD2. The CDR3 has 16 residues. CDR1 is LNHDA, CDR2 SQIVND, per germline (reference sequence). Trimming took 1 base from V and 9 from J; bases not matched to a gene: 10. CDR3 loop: CASSIGSGGGRRTQYF. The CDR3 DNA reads TGTGCCAGTAGTATAGGGAGCGGGGGGGGCCGGAGAACGCAGTATTTT.

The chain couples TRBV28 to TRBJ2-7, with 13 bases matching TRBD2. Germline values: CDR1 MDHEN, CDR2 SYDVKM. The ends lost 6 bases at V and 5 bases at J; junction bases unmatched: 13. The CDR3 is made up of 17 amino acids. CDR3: CASSRRLAGGLGDEQYF. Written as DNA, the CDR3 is TGTGCCAGCAGCCGCAGACTAGCGGGGGGTTTAGGGGACGAGCAGTACTTC. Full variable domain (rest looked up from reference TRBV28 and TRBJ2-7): DVKVTQSSRYLVKRTGEKVFLECVQDMDHENMFWYRQDPGLGLRLIYFSYDVKMKEKGDIPEGYSVSREKKERFSLILESASTNQTSMYLCASSRRLAGGLGDEQYFGPGTRLTVT.

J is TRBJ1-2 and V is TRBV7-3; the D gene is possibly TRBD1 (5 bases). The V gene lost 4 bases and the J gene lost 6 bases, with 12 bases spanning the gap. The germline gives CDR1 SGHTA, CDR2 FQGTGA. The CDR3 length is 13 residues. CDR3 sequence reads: CASSWRGGNGYTF. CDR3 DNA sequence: TGTGCCAGCAGCTGGCGCGGGGGGAATGGCTACACCTTC.

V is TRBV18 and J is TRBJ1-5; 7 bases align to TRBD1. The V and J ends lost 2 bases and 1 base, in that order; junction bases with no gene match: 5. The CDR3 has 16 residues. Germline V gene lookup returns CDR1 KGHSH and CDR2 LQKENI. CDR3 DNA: TGTGCCAGCTCACCAGGAGGGGACAGAAGCAATCAGCCCCAGCATTTT. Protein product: CASSPGGDRSNQPQHF.

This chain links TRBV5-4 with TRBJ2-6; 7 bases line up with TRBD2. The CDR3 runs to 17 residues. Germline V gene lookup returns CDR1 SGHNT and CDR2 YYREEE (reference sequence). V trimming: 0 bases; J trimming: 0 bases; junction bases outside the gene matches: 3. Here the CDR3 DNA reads TGTGCCAGCAGCTTGGCCGGCGGGAGCTCTGGGGCCAACGTCCTGACTTTC. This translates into CASSLAGGSSGANVLTF.

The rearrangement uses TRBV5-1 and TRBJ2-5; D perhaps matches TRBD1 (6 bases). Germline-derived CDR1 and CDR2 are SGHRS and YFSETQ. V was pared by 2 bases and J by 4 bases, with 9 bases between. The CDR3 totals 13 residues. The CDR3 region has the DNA TGCGCCAGCAGCTTCCTCAGGGGAGAGACCCAGTACTTC. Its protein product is CASSFLRGETQYF.

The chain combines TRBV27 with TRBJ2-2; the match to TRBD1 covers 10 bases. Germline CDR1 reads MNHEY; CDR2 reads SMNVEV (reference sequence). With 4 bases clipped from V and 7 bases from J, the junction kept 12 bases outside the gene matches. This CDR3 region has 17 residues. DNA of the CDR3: TGTGCCAGCAGTTCAATCTTCGGACAGGGGGGGGGCGGGGAGCTGTTTTTT. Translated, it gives CASSSIFGQGGGGELFF.

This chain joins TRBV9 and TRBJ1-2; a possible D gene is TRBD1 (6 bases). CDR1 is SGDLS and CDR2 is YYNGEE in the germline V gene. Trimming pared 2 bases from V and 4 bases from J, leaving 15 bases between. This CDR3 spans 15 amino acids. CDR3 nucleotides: TGTGCCAGCAGCGTGTCTGGGGGCTCCCGCTATGGCTACACCTTC. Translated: CASSVSGGSRYGYTF.

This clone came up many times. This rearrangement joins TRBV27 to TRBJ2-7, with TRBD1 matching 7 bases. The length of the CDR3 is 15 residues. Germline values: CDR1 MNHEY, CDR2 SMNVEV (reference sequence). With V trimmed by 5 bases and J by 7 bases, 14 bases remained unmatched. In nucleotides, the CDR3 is TGTGCCAGCAGTCCTAGGGGGCCCCTCTCTCGGGAGCAGTACTTC. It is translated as CASSPRGPLSREQYF.

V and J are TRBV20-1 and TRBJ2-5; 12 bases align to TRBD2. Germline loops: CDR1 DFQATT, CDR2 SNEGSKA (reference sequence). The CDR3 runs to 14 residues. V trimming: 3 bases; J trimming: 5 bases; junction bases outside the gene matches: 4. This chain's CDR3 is CSASLAGGRETQYF. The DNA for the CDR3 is TGCAGTGCTAGTCTAGCGGGGGGGCGGGAGACCCAGTACTTC.

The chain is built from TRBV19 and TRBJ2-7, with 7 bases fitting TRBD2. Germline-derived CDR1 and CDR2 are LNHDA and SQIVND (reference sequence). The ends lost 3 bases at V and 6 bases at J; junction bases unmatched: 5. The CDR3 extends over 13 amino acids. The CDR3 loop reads CASSISGEGEQYF. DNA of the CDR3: TGTGCCAGTAGTATTTCGGGGGAGGGCGAGCAGTACTTC.

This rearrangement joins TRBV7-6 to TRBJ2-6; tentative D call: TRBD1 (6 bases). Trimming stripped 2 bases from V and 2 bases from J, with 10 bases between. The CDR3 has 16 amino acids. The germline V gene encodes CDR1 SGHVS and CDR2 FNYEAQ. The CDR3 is CASSLTRQAGANVLTF. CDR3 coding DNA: TGTGCCAGCAGCTTAACACGACAGGCTGGGGCCAACGTCCTGACTTTC.

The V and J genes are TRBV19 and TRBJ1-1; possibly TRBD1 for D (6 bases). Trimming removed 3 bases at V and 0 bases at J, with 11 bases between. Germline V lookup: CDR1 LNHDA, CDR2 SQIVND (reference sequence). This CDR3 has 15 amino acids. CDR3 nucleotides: TGTGCCAGTAGTATCCCTCAGGGGCTGAACACTGAAGCTTTCTTT. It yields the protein CASSIPQGLNTEAFF.